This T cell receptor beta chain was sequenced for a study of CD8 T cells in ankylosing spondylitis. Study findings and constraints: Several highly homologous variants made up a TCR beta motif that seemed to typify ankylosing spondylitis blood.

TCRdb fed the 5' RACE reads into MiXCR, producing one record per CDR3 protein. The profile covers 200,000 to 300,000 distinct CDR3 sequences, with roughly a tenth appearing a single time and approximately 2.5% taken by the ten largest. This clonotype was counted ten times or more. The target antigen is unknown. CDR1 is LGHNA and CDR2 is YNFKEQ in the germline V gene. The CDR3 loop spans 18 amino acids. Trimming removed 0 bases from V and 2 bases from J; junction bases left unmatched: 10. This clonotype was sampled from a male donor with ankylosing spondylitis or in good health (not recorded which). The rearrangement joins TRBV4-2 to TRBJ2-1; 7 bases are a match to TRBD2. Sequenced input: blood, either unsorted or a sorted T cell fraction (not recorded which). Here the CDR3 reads CASSQDSAGKVTYNEQFF. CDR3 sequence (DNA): TGTGCCAGCAGCCAAGACTCAGCGGGAAAGGTGACCTACAATGAGCAGTTCTTC.